Shown below are 3 T cell receptor beta chains from a single sample sequenced in a study of blood T cell repertoires in COVID-19. Produced via immunoSEQ multiplex PCR; TCRdb's table is partial and in-frame only. The sample yields more than 85,000 clones, 76% seen once. Material for sequencing was peripheral blood. These receptors were taken from a woman aged 80 or over with acute or convalescent COVID-19.

The count of this clone is one. The V gene is TRBV6-4, the J gene TRBJ2-7, with TRBD2 identical over 7 bases. CDR3 length equals 14 residues. Germline CDR1 and CDR2: MRHNA and SNTAGT. J gave up 6 bases and V 5 bases, and 10 bases lay outside the gene matches. CDR3 nucleotide sequence: TGTGCCAGCAGTCCTAGCGGCCGGAGGGGCGAGCAGTACTTC. Protein sequence: CASSPSGRRGEQYF.

The chain is built from TRBV9 and TRBJ1-2; 9 positions agree with TRBD1. Germline V CDR1 and CDR2: SGDLS, YYNGEE. V dropped 1 base and J dropped 2; count of bases not matched to a gene: 3. This CDR3 spans 15 amino acids. CDR3: CASSVNTGGNYGYTF. In DNA, the CDR3 is TGTGCCAGCAGCGTAAATACAGGGGGCAACTATGGCTACACCTTC. The full variable domain, with the rest looked up from reference TRBV9 and TRBJ1-2, is DSGVTQTPKHLITATGQRVTLRCSPRSGDLSVYWYQQSLDQGLQFLIQYYNGEERAKGNILERFSAQQFPDLHSELNLSSLELGDSALYFCASSVNTGGNYGYTFGSGTRLTVV.

The chain employs TRBV29-1 and TRBJ1-2; 11 nucleotides line up with TRBD1. J gave up 8 bases and V 4 bases, and 6 bases lay outside the gene matches. The CDR3 is 13 residues long. Germline V gene sequence: CDR1 SQVTM, CDR2 ANQGSEA. CDR3 region: CSVGGGQGEGYTF. The CDR3 DNA follows: TGCAGCGTTGGAGGGGGACAGGGGGAAGGCTACACCTTC.